This T cell receptor beta chain appears in the sequencing data of a study of blood T cell repertoires in COVID-19. As for the study in general: Samples came from the United States, Italy and Spain, spanning acute and convalescent COVID-19.

Measured with immunoSEQ multiplex PCR; TCRdb has only the in-frame clones, and not every one. Altogether around 210,000 clones are present, more than 80% being singletons, with the ten largest covering about 7.8%. There are 13 residues in the CDR3. Germline lookup yields CDR1 MNHEY and CDR2 SMNVEV (reference sequence). Trimming removed 6 bases from V and 4 bases from J, with 12 bases in between. This chain links TRBV27 with TRBJ1-2; maybe TRBD1 (5 bases). The sequenced sample was peripheral blood. This receptor was taken from a woman older than 75 with COVID-19, enrolled during active disease. The CDR3 nucleotides read TGTGCCAGCAGAAAGGCAGGGCTCTATGGCTACACCTTC. Amino acids: CASRKAGLYGYTF.